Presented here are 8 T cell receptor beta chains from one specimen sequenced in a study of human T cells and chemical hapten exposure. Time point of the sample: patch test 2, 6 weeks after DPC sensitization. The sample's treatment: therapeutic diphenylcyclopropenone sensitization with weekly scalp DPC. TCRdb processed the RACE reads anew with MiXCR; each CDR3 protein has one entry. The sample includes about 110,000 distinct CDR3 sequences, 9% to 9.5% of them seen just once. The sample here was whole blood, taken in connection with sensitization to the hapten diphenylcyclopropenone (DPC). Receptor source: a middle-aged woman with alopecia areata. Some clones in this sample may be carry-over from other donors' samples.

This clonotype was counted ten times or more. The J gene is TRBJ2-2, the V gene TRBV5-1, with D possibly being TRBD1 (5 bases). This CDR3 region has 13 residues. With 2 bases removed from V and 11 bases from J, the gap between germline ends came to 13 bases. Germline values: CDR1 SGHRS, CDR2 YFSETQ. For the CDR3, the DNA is TGCGCCAGCAGCTTTCAGGGAATAAGCGAGCTGTTTTTT. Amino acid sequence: CASSFQGISELFF.

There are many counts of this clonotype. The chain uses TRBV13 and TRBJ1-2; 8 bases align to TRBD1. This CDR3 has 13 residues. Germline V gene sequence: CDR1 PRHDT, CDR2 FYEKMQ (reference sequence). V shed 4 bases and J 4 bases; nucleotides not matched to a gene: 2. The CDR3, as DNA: TGTGCCAGCAGCTCAGACAGGGGCTATGGCTACACCTTC. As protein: CASSSDRGYGYTF.

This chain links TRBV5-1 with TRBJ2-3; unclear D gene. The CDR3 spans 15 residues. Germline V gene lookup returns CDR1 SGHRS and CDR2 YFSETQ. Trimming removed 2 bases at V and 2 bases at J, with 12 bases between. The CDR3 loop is CASSFGYYFTDTQYF. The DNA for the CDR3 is TGCGCCAGCAGCTTTGGTTACTACTTCACAGATACGCAGTATTTT.

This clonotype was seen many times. CDR3 sequence: CASSVGRGLYEKLFF. DNA for the CDR3: TGTGCCAGCAGTGTCGGCAGGGGGCTCTATGAAAAACTGTTTTTT. The chain recombines TRBV28 with TRBJ1-4; 8 bases agree with TRBD1. Germline-derived CDR1 and CDR2 are MDHEN and SYDVKM. The CDR3 covers 15 residues. J gave up 6 bases and V 5 bases, and 8 bases lay outside the gene matches.

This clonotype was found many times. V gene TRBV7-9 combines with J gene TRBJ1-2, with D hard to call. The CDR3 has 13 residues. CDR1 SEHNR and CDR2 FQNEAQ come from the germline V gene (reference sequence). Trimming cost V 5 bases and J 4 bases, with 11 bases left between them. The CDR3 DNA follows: TGTGCCAGCAGCCCCGACGTCTTCTATGGCTACACCTTC. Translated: CASSPDVFYGYTF.

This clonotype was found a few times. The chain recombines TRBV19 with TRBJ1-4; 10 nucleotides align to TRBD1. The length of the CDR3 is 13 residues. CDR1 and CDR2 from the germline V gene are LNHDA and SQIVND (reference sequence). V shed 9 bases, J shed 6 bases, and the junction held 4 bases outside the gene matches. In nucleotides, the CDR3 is TGTGCCAGCAAAGGACAGGGGGATGAAAAACTGTTTTTT. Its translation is CASKGQGDEKLFF. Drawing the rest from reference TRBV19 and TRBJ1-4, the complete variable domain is DGGITQSPKYLFRKEGQNVTLSCEQNLNHDAMYWYRQDPGQGLRLIYYSQIVNDFQKGDIAEGYSVSREKKESFPLTVTSAQKNPTAFYLCASKGQGDEKLFFGSGTQLSVL.

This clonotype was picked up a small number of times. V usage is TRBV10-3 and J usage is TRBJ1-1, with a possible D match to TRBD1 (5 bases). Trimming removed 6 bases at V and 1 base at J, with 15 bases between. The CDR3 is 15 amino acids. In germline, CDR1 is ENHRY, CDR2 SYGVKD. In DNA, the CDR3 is TGTGCCATCAGGGGGGAAGGGTCCGCGAACACTGAAGCTTTCTTT. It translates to CAIRGEGSANTEAFF.

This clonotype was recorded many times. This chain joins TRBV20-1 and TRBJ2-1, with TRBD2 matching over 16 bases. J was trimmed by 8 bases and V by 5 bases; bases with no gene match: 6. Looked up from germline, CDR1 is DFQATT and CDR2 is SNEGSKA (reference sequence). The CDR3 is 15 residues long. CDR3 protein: CSAGTSGGARYEQFF. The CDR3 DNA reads TGCAGTGCTGGGACTAGCGGGGGGGCCCGATATGAGCAGTTCTTC.